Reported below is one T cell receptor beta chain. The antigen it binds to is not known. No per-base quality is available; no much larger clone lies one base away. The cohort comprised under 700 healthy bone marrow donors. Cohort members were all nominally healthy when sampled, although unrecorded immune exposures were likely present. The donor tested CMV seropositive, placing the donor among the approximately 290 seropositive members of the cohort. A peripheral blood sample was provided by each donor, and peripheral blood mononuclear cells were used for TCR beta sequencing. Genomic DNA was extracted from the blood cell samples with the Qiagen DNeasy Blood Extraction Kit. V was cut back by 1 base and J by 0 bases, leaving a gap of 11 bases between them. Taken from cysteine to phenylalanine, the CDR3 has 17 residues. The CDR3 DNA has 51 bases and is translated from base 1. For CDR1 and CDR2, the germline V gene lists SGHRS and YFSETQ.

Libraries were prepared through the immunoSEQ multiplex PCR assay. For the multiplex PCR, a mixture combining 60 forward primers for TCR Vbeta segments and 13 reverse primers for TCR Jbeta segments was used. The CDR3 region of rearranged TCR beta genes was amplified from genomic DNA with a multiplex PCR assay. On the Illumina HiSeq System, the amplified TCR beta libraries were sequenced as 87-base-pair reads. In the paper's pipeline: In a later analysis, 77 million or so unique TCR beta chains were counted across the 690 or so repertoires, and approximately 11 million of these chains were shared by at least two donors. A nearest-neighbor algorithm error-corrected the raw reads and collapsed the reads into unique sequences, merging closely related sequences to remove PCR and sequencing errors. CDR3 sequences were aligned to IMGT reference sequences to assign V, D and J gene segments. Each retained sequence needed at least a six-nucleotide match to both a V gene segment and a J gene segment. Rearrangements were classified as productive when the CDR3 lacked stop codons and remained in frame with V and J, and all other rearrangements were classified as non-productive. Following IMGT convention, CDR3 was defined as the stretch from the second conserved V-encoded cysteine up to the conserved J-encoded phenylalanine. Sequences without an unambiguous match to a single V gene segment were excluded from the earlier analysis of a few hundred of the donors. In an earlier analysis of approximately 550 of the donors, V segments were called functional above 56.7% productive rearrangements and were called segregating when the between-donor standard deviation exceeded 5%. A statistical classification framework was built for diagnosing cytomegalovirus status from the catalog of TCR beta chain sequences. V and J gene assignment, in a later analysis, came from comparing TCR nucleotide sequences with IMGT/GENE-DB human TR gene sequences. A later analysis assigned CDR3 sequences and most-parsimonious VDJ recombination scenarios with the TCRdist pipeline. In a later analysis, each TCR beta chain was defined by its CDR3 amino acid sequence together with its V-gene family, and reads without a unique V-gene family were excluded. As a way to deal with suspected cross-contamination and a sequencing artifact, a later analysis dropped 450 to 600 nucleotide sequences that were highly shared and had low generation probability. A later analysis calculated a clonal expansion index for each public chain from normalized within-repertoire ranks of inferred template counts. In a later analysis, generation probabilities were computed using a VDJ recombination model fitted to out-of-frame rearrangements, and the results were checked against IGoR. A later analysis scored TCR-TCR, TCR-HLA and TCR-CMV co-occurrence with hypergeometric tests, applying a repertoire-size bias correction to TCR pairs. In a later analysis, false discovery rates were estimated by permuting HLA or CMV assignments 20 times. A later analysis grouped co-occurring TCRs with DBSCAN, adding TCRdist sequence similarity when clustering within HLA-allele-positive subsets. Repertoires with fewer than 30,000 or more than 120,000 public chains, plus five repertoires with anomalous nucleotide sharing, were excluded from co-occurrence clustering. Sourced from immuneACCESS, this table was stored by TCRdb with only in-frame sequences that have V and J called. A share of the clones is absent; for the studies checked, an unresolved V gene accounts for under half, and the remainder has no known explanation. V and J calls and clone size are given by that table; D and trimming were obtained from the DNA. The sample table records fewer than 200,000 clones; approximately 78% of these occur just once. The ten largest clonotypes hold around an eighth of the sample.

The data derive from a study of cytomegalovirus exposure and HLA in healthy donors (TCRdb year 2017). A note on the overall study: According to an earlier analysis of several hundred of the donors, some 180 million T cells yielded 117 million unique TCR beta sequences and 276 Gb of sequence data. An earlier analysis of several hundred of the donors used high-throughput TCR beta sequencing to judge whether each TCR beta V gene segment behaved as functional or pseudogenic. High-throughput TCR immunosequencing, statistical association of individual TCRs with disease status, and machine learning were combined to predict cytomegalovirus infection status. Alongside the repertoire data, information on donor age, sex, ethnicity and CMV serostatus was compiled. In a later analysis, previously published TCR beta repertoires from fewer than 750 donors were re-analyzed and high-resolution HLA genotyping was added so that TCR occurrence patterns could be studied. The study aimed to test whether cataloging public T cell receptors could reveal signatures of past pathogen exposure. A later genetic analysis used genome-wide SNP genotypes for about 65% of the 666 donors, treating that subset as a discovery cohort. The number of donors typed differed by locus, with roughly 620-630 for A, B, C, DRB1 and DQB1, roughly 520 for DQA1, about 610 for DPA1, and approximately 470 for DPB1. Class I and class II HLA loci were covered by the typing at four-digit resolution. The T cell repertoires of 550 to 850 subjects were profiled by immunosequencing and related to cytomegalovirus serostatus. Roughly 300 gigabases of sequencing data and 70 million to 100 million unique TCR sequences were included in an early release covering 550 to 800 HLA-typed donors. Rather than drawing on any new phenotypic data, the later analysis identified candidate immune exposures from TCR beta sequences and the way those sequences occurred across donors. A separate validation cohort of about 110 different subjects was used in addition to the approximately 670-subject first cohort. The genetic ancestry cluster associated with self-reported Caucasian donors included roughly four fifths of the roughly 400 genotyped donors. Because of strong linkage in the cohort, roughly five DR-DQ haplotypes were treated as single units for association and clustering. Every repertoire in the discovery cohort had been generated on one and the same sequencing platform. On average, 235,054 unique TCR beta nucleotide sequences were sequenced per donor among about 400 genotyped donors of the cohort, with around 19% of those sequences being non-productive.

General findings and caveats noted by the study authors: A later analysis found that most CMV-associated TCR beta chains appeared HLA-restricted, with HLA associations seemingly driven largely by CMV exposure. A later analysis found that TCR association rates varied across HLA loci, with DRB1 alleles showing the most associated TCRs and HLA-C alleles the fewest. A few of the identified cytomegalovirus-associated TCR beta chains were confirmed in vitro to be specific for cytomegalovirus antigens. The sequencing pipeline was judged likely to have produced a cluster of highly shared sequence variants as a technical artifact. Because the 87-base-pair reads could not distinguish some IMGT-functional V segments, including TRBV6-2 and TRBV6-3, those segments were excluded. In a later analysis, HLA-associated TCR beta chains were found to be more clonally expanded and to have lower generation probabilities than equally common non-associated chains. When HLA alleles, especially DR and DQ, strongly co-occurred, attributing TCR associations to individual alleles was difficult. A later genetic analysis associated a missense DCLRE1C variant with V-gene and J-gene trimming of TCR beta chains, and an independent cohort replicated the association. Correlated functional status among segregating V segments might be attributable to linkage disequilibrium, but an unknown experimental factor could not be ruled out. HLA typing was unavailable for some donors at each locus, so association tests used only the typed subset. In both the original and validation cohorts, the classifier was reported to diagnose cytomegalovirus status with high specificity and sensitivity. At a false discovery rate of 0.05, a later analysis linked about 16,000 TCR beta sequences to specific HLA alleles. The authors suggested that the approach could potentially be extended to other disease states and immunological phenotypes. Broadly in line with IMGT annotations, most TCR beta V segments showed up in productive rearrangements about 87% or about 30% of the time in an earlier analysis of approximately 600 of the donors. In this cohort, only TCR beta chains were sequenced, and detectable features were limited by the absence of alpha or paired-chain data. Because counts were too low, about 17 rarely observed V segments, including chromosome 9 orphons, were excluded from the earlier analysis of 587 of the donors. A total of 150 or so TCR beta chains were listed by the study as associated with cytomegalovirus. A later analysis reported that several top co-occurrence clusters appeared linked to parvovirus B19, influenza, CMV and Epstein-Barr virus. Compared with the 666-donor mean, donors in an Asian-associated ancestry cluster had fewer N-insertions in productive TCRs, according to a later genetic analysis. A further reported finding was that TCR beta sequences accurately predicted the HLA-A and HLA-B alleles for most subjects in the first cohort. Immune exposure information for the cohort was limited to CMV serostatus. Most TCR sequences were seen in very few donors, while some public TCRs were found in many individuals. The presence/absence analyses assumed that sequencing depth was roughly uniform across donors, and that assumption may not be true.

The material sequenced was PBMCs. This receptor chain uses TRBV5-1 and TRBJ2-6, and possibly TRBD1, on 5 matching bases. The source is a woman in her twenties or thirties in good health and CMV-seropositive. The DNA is TGCGCCAGCAGCTTGACTGACAGTATCTCTGGGGCCAACGTCCTGACTTTC. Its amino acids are CASSLTDSISGANVLTF. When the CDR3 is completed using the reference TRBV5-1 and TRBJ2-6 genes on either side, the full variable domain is KAGVTQTPRYLIKTRGQQVTLSCSPISGHRSVSWYQQTPGQGLQFLFEYFSETQRNKGNFPGRFSGRQFSNSRSEMNVSTLELGDSALYLCASSLTDSISGANVLTFGAGSRLTVL.